The sequence of this T cell receptor (beta chain) was determined in a study of shared clonotypes between healthy human individuals. General observations from the study: Genetic and exposure-history diversity was limited by the small donor number.

In regard to this clone: Its target is unknown.

Execution of the assay was at deep level. The table came from immunoSEQ multiplex PCR; TCRdb's copy has only in-frame clones and leaves some out. This sample has about 2.4 million clones, with more than 90% found just once. This CDR3 is 13 amino acids long. V was trimmed by 7 bases and J by 10 bases, leaving 14 bases between them. The germline V gene has CDR1 MNHEY and CDR2 SVGAGI. The sequenced material came from naive CD4+ T cells sorted from blood. Subset given: CD45RA+ positively selected. This rearrangement joins TRBV6-5 to TRBJ1-6, with TRBD1 as a possible D gene (6 bases). The clonotype comes from a man aged 18 to 30 in good health. The CDR3 DNA follows: TGTGCCAGCACCGAAGGTAGGGGGTCACCCCTCCACTTT. Translated, it gives CASTEGRGSPLHF.